Here is one T cell receptor beta chain with its context. Its antigen is not identified. This entry comes from a study of graft-versus-host responses after intestinal transplantation. The overall study: The transplants performed in recipients were multivisceral, liver-intestinal, or isolated intestinal. Induction using anti-thymocyte globulin, followed by tacrolimus and steroids for roughly 3 years, was given to all recipients. Broader study findings: Present in recipient marrow, GvH clones included some that appeared first in ileum or blood.

Clones were sequenced by immunoSEQ multiplex PCR, and TCRdb holds only the in-frame ones, with some missing. Altogether over 90,000 clones are present, 80% to 95% being singletons, with the ten largest covering 1% to 1.5%. From germline, CDR1 is SGHAT and CDR2 FQNNGV. Trimming removed 3 bases at V and 5 bases at J, with 20 bases between. The CDR3 extends over 16 amino acids. The gene calls are TRBV11-2 and TRBJ2-7; D ambiguous. The receptor was isolated from a human donor who received an intestinal transplant. This material consisted of unstimulated CD8+ T cells sorted from spleen or lymph node cells, taken before intestinal transplant. CDR3 bases: TGTGCCAGCAGCTTTAGGACGGCGCCTCCACTCAACGAGCAGTACTTC. It is translated as CASSFRTAPPLNEQYF.